This section outlines one T cell receptor (beta chain) sequence together with its context. Its antigen is as yet unknown. The sample originates from a study of T cell responses to AZD1222 COVID-19 vaccine. General study findings and limits: Unmutated variant regions are reportedly targeted by nearly half of spike-specific TCRs. Two doses of AZD1222 preceded a rise in Spike-specific TCR breadth and depth. Clonal diversity was possibly underestimated; the donors were predominantly white British and more often female.

This CDR3 contains 16 residues. J was trimmed by 7 bases and V by 0 bases; bases with no gene match: 7. From germline, CDR1 is SGHRS and CDR2 YFSETQ. Generated by immunoSEQ multiplex PCR, the TCRdb table keeps only in-frame clones and is missing some. The sample lists tens of thousands of clones, 89% occurring once. This TCR was sampled from an adult who received the AZD1222 COVID-19 vaccine. The chain combines TRBV5-1 with TRBJ2-4; 10 nucleotides match TRBD1. The sample was peripheral blood, taken 28 days after the second AZD1222 dose. CDR3 DNA sequence: TGCGCCAGCAGCTTGGCCTTTCCGGGACAGGGGAACATTCAGTACTTC. Residues: CASSLAFPGQGNIQYF.